The TCR beta chain described here comes from a study of beta chain features in type 1 diabetes. Overall study: Age and gender were similar between patients and healthy donors, as were cell yields. Whole-study results and caveats: Patients and controls would share equally any PCR tilt toward shorter templates.

CDR3 length: 17 amino acids. V shed 4 bases, J shed 9 bases, and the junction held 14 bases outside the gene matches. Germline V gene sequence: CDR1 SGHVS, CDR2 FNYEAQ. This clone was counted between two and nine times. What it binds is not known. Reverse transcribing all isolated RNA meant expressed TCRB transcripts were sequenced. Clones were read by immunoSEQ multiplex PCR, and TCRdb kept only the in-frame ones, dropping some. The data show about 220,000 clones, under 13% seen once. Sequenced: central memory CD4+ T cells from blood. V gene TRBV7-6 combines with J gene TRBJ2-1, with 11 bases aligning to TRBD2. The receptor's source is a man aged 18 to 35 in good health. CDR3 residues: CASSSNLAGGSRREQFF. In nucleotides, the CDR3 is TGTGCCAGCAGCTCCAATCTAGCGGGAGGTTCACGCCGTGAGCAGTTCTTC.